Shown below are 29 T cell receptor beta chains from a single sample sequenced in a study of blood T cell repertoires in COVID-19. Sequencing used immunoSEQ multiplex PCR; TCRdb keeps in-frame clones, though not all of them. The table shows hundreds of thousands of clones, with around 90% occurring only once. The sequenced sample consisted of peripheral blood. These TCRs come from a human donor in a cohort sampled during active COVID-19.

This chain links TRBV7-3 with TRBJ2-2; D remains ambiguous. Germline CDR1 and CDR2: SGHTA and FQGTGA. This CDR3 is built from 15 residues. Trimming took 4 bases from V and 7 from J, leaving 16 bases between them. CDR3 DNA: TGTGCCAGCAGCTCATACCGAGGCTCCGGCGGGGAGCTGTTTTTT. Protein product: CASSSYRGSGGELFF.

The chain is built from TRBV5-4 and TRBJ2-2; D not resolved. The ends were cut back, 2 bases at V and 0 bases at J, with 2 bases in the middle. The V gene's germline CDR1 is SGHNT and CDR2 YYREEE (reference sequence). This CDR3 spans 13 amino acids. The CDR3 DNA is TGTGCCAGCAGCTTCGCGAACACCGGGGAGCTGTTTTTT. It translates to CASSFANTGELFF.

Here the CDR3 DNA reads TGCGCCAGCAGCTGGGGGACAGATTTCTCTGGAAACACCATATATTTT. Amino acid sequence: CASSWGTDFSGNTIYF. The rearrangement joins TRBV5-1 to TRBJ1-3; 7 bases match TRBD1. V lost 3 bases and J lost 0; bases outside the gene matches: 6. The CDR3 is made up of 16 amino acids. Germline V gene lookup returns CDR1 SGHRS and CDR2 YFSETQ.

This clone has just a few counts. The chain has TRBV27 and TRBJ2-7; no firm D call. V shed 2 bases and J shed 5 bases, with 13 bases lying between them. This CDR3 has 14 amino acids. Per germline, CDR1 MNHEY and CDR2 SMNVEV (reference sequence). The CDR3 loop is CASSLRRAGHEQYF. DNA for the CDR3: TGTGCCAGCAGTTTAAGACGCGCAGGCCACGAGCAGTACTTC.

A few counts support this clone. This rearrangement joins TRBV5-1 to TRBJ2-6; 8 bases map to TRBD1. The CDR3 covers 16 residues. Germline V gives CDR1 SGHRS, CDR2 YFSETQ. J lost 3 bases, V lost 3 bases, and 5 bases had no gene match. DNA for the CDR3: TGCGCCAGCAGCTCGACAGGGGTAGGTGGGGCCAACGTCCTGACTTTC. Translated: CASSSTGVGGANVLTF.

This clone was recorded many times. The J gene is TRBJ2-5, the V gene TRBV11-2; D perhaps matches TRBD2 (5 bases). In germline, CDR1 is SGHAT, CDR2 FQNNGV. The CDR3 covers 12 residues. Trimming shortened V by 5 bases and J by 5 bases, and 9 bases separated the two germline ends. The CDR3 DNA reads TGTGCCAGCAGCGCGGGCTTGGAGACCCAGTACTTC. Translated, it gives CASSAGLETQYF.

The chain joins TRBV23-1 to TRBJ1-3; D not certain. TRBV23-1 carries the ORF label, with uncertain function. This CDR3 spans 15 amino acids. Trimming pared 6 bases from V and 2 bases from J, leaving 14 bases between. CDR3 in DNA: TGCGCCAGCAGCCAAGCACAGTCCACTGGAAACACCATATATTTT. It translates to CASSQAQSTGNTIYF.

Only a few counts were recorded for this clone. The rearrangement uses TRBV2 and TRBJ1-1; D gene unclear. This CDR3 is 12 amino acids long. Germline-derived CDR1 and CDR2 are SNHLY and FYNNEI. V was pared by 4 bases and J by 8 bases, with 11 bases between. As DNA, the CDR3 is TGTGCCAGCAGTGCCGACTCGCGGGAAGCTTTCTTT. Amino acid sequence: CASSADSREAFF. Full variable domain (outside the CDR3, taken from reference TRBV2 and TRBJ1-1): EPEVTQTPSHQVTQMGQEVILRCVPISNHLYFYWYRQILGQKVEFLVSFYNNEISEKSEIFDDQFSVERPDGSNFTLKIRSTKLEDSAMYFCASSADSREAFFGQGTRLTVV.

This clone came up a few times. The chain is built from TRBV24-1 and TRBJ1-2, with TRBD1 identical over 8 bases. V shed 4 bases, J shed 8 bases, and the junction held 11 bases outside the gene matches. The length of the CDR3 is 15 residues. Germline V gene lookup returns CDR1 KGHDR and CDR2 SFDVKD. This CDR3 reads CATSEPDRGAEGYTF. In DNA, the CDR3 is TGTGCCACCAGTGAGCCCGACAGGGGTGCAGAAGGCTACACCTTC.

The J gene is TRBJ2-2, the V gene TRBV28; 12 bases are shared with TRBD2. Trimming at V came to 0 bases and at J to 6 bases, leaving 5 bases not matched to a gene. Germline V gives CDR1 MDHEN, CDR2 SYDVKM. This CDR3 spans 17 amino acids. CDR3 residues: CASSLWELAGGPGELFF. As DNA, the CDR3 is TGTGCCAGCAGTTTATGGGAACTAGCGGGAGGACCCGGGGAGCTGTTTTTT.

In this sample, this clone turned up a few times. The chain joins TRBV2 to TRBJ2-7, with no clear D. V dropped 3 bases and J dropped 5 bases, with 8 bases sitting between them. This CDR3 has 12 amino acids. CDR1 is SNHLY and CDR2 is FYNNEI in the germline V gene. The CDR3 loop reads CASSENLDEQYF. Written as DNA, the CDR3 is TGTGCCAGCAGTGAGAACTTAGACGAGCAGTACTTC.

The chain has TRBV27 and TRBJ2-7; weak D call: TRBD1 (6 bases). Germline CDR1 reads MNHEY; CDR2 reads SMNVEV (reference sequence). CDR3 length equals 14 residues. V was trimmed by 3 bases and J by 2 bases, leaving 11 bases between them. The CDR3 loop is CASSLARGTYEQYF. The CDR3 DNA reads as TGTGCCAGCAGTTTGGCCAGGGGAACCTACGAGCAGTACTTC.

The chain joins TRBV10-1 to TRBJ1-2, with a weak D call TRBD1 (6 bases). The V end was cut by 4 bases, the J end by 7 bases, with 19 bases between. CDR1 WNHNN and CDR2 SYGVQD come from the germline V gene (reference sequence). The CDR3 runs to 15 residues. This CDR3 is CASSVDRPVIGGYTF. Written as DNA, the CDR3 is TGCGCCAGCAGTGTAGACAGGCCCGTTATAGGTGGCTACACCTTC.

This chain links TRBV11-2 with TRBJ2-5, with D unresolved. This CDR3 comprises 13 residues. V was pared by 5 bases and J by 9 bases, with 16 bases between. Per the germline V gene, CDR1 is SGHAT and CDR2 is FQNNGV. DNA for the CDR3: TGTGCCAGCAGCCCGGCAAGCGATCGATCCCAGTACTTC. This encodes CASSPASDRSQYF.

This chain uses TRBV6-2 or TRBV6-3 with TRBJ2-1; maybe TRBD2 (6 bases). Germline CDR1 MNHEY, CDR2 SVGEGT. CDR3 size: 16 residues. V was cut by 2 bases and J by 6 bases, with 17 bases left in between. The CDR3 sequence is CASSYLGTQQINEQFF. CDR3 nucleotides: TGTGCCAGCAGTTACCTGGGGACTCAACAGATCAATGAGCAGTTCTTC.

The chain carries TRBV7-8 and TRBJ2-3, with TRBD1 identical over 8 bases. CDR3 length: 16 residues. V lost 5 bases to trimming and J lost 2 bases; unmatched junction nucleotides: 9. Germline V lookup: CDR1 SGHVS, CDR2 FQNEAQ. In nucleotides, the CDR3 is TGTGCCAGCAGCACAGGGGGGCTTTCCCTCACAGATACGCAGTATTTT. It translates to CASSTGGLSLTDTQYF.

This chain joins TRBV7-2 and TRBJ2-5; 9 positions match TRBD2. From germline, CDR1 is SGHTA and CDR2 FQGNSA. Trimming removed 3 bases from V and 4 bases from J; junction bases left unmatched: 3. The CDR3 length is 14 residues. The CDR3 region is CASSFSGGGETQYF. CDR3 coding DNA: TGTGCCAGCAGCTTTAGCGGGGGCGGAGAGACCCAGTACTTC.

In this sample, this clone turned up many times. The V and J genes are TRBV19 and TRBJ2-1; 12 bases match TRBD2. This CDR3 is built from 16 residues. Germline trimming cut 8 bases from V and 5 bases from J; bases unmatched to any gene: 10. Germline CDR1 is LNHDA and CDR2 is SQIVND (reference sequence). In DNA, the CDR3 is TGTGCCAGTCGGGCTAGCGGGAGGGCCAAGGACAATGAGCAGTTCTTC. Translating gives CASRASGRAKDNEQFF.

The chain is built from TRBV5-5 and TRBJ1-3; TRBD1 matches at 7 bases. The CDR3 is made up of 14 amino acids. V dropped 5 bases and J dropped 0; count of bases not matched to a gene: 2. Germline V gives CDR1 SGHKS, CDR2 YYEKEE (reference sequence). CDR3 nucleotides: TGTGCCAGCAGGAGGGACAGCTCTGGAAACACCATATATTTT. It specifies CASRRDSSGNTIYF.

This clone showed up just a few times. The CDR3 is CASSYRGGLADTQYF. In DNA, the CDR3 is TGTGCCAGCAGCTATCGGGGGGGCCTCGCAGATACGCAGTATTTT. This chain connects TRBV7-3 to TRBJ2-3, with 8 bases fitting TRBD2. The length of the CDR3 is 15 residues. Germline V CDR1 and CDR2: SGHTA, FQGTGA. The trim removed 4 bases at V and 4 bases at J, leaving 7 bases unmatched.

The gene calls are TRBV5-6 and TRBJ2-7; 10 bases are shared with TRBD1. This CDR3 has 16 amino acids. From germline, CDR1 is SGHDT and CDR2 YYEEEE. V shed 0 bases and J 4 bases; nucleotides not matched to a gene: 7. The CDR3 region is CASSLGQGARFYEQYF. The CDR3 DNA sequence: TGTGCCAGCAGCTTGGGACAGGGGGCGCGATTTTACGAGCAGTACTTC.

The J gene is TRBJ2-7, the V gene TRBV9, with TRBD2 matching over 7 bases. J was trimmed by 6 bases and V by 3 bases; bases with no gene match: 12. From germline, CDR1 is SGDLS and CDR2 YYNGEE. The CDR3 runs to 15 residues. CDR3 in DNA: TGTGCCAGCAGCGAGCGGGGTGTCCGAATGAGCGAGCAGTACTTC. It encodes CASSERGVRMSEQYF. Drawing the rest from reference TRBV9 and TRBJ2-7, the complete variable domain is DSGVTQTPKHLITATGQRVTLRCSPRSGDLSVYWYQQSLDQGLQFLIQYYNGEERAKGNILERFSAQQFPDLHSELNLSSLELGDSALYFCASSERGVRMSEQYFGPGTRLTVT.

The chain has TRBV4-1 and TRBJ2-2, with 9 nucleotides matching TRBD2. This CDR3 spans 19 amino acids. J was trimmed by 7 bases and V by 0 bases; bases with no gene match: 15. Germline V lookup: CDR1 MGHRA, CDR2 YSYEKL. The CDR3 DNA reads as TGCGCCAGCAGCCAAGATCTTTTCGGGCTAGCGGGACTCGGCGGGGAGCTGTTTTTT. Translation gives CASSQDLFGLAGLGGELFF.

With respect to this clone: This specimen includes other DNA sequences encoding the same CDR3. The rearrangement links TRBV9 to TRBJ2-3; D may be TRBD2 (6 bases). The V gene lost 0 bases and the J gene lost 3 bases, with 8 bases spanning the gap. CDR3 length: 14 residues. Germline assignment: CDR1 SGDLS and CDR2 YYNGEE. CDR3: CASSVGGRTDTQYF. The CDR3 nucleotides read TGTGCCAGCAGCGTAGGGGGGAGGACAGATACGCAGTATTTT.

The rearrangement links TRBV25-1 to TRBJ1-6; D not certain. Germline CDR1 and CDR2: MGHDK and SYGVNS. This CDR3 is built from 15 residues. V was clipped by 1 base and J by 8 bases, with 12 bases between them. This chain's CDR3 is CASSEFRGRDSPLHF. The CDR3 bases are TGTGCCAGCAGTGAATTCCGAGGGAGGGATTCACCCCTCCACTTT.

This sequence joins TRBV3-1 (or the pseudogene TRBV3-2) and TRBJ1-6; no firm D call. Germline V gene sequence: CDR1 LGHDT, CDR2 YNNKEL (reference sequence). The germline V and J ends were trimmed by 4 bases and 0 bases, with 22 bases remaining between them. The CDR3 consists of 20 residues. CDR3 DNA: TGTGCCAGCAGCCGCGCCTTGAGGGAGGGCAACAGCTCCTATAATTCACCCCTCCACTTT. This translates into CASSRALREGNSSYNSPLHF.

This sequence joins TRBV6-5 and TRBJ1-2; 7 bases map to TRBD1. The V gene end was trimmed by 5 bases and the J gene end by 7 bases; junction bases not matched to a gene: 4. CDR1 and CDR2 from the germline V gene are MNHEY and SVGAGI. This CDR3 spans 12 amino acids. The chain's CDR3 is CASSRDSGGYTF. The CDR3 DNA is TGTGCCAGCAGTCGGGACAGCGGTGGCTACACCTTC.

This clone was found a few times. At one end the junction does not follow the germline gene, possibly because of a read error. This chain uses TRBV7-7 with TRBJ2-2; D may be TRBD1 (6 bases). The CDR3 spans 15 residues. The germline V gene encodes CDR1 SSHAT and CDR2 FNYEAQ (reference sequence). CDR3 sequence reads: CASSQDSANTGELFF. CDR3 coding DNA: TGTGCTAGCAGTCAGGACAGCGCGAACACCGGGGAGCTGTTTTTT.

In DNA form, the CDR3 reads TGCGCCAGCAGCCAAGCCACGGGGACTGGGGCCAACGTCCTGACTTTC. Translated, it gives CASSQATGTGANVLTF. The rearrangement joins TRBV4-1 to TRBJ2-6; D possibly corresponds to TRBD2 (5 bases). Germline assignment: CDR1 MGHRA and CDR2 YSYEKL. Trimming removed 1 base from V and 2 bases from J, with 9 bases in between. This CDR3 comprises 16 residues.